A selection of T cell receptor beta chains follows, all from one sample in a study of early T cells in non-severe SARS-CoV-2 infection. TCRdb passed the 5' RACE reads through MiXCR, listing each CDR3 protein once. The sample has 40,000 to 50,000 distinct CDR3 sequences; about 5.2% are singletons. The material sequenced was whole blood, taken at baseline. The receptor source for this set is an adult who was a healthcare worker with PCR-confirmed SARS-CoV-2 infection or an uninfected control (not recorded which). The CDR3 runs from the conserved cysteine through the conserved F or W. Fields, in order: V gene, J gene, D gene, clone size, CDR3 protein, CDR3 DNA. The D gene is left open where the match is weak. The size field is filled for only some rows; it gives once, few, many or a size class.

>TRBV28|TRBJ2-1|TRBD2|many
CASSLAGGRGFHQFF
TGTGCCAGCAGTTTAGCGGGAGGACGAGGCTTTCATCAGTTCTTC
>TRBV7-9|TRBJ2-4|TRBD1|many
CASSPWTGGMDIQYF
TGTGCCAGCAGCCCGTGGACAGGGGGCATGGACATTCAGTACTTC
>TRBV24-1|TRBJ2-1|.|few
CVTSDFEASSYNEQFF
TGTGTCACCAGTGATTTTGAGGCGAGCTCCTACAATGAGCAGTTCTTC
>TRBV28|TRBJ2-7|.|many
CASSSSSSYEQYF
TGTGCCAGCAGTTCCTCCTCCTCCTACGAGCAGTACTTC
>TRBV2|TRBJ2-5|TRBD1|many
CASTTTGVVETQYF
TGTGCCAGCACGACGACAGGGGTGGTGGAGACCCAGTACTTC
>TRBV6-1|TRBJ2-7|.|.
CASSEGPSGDEQYF
TGTGCCAGCAGTGAGGGCCCGAGTGGGGACGAGCAGTACTTC
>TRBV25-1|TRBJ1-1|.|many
CASSEGVFVTEAFF
TGTGCCAGCAGTGAGGGGGTTTTCGTCACTGAAGCTTTCTTT
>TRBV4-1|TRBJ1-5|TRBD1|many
CASSHPGTGEPQHF
TGCGCCAGCAGCCATCCCGGGACAGGGGAGCCCCAGCATTTT
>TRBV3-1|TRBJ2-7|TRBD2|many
CASSQDRTSGIYEQYF
TGTGCCAGCAGCCAAGATCGCACTAGCGGGATATACGAGCAGTACTTC
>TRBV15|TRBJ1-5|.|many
CATSTRAGSNQPQHF
TGTGCCACCAGCACCAGGGCGGGTAGCAATCAGCCCCAGCATTTT
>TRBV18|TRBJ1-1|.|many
CASSPGRDTEAFF
TGTGCCAGCTCACCCGGTAGGGACACTGAAGCTTTCTTT
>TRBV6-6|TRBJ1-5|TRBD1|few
CASSKGQDNQPQHF
TGTGCCAGCAGTAAGGGACAGGACAATCAGCCCCAGCATTTT
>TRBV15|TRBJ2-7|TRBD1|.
CATSRAGTGVSYEQYF
TGTGCCACCAGCAGAGCCGGGACAGGGGTCTCCTACGAGCAGTACTTC
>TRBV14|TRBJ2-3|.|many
CASSPRSWVGTDTQYF
TGTGCCAGCAGCCCACGGAGTTGGGTGGGCACAGATACGCAGTATTTT
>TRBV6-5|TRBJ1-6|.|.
CASSWGAPGSPLHF
TGTGCCAGCAGTTGGGGGGCGCCCGGTTCACCCCTCCACTTT
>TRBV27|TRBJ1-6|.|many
CASSPLGRASRHSPLHF
TGTGCCAGCAGTCCCCTGGGGAGGGCCTCCAGACATTCACCCCTCCACTTT
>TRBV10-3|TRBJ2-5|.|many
CAISYQETQYF
TGTGCCATCAGTTACCAAGAGACCCAGTACTTC
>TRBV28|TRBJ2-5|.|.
CASSEARTVWETQYF
TGTGCCAGCAGCGAGGCTAGGACGGTGTGGGAGACCCAGTACTTC
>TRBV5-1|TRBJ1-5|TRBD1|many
CASSPGGTGDQPQHF
TGCGCCAGCTCCCCCGGAGGGACAGGGGATCAGCCCCAGCATTTT
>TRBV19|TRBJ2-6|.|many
CASSIVKGPSGANVLTF
TGTGCCAGTAGTATAGTGAAGGGACCGTCTGGGGCCAACGTCCTGACTTTC
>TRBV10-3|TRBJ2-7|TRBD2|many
CAISEGEGSEQYF
TGTGCCATCAGTGAGGGGGAGGGTAGCGAGCAGTACTTC
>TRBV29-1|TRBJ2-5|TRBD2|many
CSASGRGDETQYF
TGCAGCGCAAGCGGGAGGGGAGACGAGACCCAGTACTTC
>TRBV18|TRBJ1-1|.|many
CASSPPPGYDTEAFF
TGTGCCAGCTCACCTCCGCCAGGGTACGACACTGAAGCTTTCTTT
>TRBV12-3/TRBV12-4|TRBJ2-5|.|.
CASQTRTDLETQYF
TGTGCCAGCCAAACCAGGACGGATTTAGAGACCCAGTACTTC
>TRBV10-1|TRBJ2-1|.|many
CASARVPDNEQFF
TGCGCCAGCGCCCGGGTCCCGGACAATGAGCAGTTCTTC
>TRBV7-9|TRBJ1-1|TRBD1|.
CASIRTDRAWDLNAEAFF
TGTGCCAGCATCCGAACCGACAGGGCCTGGGATCTTAACGCTGAAGCTTTCTTT
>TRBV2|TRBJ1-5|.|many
CASSGPGGNQPQHF
TGTGCCAGCAGTGGACCAGGGGGCAATCAGCCCCAGCATTTT
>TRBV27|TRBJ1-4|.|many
CASSFQGGEKLFF
TGTGCCAGCAGTTTTCAGGGCGGTGAAAAACTGTTTTTT
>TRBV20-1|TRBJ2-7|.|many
CSASEGLVYEQYF
TGCAGTGCTAGTGAGGGGTTAGTCTACGAGCAGTACTTC
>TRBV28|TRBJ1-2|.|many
CASRITGRPGINYGYTF
TGTGCCAGCAGGATTACCGGACGGCCAGGAATTAACTATGGCTACACCTTC
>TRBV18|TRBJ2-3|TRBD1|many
CASFPGQGSTDTQYF
TGTGCCAGCTTTCCGGGACAGGGTAGCACAGATACGCAGTATTTT
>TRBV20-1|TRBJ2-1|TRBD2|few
CSAEKLAADDYNEQFF
TGCAGTGCTGAGAAACTAGCGGCCGATGACTACAATGAGCAGTTCTTC
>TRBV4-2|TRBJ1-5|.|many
CASSQDGGDGNQPQHF
TGTGCCAGCAGCCAAGATGGGGGTGATGGCAATCAGCCCCAGCATTTT
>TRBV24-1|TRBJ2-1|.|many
CATSDFRDSDNEQFF
TGTGCCACCAGTGATTTCCGGGACTCAGACAATGAGCAGTTCTTC
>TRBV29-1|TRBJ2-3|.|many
CSVEGWDFTDTQYF
TGCAGCGTTGAGGGGTGGGATTTTACAGATACGCAGTATTTT
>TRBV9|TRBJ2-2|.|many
CASSVETRNTGELFF
TGTGCCAGCAGCGTAGAGACGCGGAACACCGGGGAGCTGTTTTTT
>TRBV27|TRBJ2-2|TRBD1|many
CASSTGDTGELFF
TGTGCCAGCAGCACAGGGGACACCGGGGAGCTGTTTTTT
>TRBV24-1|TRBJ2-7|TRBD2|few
CATIWTSSGEQYF
TGTGCCACCATTTGGACTAGTTCGGGGGAGCAGTACTTC
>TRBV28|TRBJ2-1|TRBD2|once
CASSPTSGGPNEQFF
TGTGCCAGCAGCCCAACTAGCGGGGGGCCCAATGAGCAGTTCTTC
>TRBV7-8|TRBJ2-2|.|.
CASSGSVPTGELFF
TGTGCCAGCAGCGGGTCAGTTCCCACCGGGGAGCTGTTTTTT